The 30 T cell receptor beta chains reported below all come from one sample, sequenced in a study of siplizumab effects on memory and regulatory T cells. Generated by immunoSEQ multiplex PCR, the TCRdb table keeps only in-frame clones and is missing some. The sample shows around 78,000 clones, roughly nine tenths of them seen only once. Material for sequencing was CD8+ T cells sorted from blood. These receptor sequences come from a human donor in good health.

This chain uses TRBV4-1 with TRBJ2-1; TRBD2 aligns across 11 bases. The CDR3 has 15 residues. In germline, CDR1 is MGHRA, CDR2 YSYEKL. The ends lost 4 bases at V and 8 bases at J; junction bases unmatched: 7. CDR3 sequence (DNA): TGCGCCAGCAGCCTTAGCGGGGGGGCGAGAGATGAGCAGTTCTTC. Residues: CASSLSGGARDEQFF.

CDR3 DNA sequence: TGTGCCATCAGTGAAGGGGGCATCTATGGCTACACCTTC. This translates into CAISEGGIYGYTF. The chain links TRBV10-3 to TRBJ1-2; 7 bases align to TRBD1. This CDR3 region has 13 residues. CDR1 ENHRY and CDR2 SYGVKD come from the germline V gene. V was clipped by 3 bases and J by 4 bases; unmatched bases: 2.

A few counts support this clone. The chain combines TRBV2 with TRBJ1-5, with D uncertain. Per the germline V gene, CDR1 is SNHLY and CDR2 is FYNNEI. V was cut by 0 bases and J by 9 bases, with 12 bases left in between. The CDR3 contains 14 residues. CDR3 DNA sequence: TGTGCCAGCAGTGAAGCGACCAGTCTGGGGCCCCAGCATTTT. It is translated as CASSEATSLGPQHF.

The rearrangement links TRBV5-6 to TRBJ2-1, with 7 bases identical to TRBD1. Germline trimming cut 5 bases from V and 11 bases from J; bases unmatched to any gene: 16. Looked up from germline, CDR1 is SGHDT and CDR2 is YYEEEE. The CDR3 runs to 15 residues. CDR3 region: CASSDRDSILNKQFF. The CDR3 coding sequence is TGTGCCAGCAGTGACCGGGACAGTATTTTGAATAAGCAGTTCTTC.

The CDR3 nucleotides read TGTGCCAGCAGTGAAAGCGCGGGGGTACCCTACGAGCAGTACTTC. Protein sequence: CASSESAGVPYEQYF. The J gene is TRBJ2-7, the V gene TRBV2; 7 nucleotides line up with TRBD2. The germline gives CDR1 SNHLY, CDR2 FYNNEI. Unmatched junction bases numbered 6, after V lost 2 bases and J lost 2 bases. This CDR3 spans 15 amino acids.

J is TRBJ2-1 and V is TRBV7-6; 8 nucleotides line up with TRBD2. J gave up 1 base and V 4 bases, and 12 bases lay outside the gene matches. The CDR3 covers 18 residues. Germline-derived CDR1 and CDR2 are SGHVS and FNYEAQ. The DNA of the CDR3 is TGTGCCAGCAGCTCCCCCACGGCGGGGGGCCCATCCTACAATGAGCAGTTCTTC. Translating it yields CASSSPTAGGPSYNEQFF.

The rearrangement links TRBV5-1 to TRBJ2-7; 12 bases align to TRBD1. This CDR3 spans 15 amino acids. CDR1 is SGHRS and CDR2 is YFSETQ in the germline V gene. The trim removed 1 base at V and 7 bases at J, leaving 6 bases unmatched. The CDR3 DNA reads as TGCGCCAGCAGCTTGACCGGGACAGGGGGCGATGAGCAGTACTTC. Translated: CASSLTGTGGDEQYF.

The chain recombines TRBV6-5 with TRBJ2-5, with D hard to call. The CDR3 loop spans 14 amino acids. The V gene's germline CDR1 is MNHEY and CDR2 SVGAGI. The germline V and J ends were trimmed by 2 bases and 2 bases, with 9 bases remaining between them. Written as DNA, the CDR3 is TGTGCCAGCAGTTACGAAGGAATTCAAGAGACCCAGTACTTC. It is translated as CASSYEGIQETQYF.

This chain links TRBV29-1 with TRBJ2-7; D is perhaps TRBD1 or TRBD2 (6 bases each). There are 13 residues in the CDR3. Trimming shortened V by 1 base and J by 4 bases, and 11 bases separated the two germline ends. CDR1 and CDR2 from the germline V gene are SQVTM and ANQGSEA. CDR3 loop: CSVEGRGTYEQYF. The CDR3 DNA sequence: TGCAGCGTTGAAGGGCGCGGGACATACGAGCAGTACTTC.

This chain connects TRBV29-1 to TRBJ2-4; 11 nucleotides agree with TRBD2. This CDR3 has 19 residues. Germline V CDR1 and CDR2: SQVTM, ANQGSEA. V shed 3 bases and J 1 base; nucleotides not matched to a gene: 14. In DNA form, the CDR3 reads TGCAGCGTTGAGAAGAGGCTAGCGGGGGGCCGCGGGGCCAAAAACATTCAGTACTTC. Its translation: CSVEKRLAGGRGAKNIQYF. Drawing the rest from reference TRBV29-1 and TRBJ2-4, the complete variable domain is SAVISQKPSRDICQRGTSLTIQCQVDSQVTMMFWYRQQPGQSLTLIATANQGSEATYESGFVIDKFPISRPNLTFSTLTVSNMSPEDSSIYLCSVEKRLAGGRGAKNIQYFGAGTRLSVL.

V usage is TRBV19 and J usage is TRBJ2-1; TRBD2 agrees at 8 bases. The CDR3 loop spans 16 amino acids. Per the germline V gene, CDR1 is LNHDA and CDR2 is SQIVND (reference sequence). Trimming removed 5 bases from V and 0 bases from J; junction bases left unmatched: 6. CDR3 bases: TGTGCCAGTAGTTCGGGGACTAGTGACTCCTACAATGAGCAGTTCTTC. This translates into CASSSGTSDSYNEQFF.

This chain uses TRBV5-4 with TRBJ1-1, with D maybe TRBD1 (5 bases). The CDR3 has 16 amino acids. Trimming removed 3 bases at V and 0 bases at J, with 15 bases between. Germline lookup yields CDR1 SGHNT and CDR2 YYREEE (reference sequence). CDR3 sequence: CASSWGISGMNTEAFF. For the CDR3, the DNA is TGTGCCAGCAGCTGGGGGATCAGCGGGATGAACACTGAAGCTTTCTTT. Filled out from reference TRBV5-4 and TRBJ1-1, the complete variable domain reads ETGVTQSPTHLIKTRGQQVTLRCSSQSGHNTVSWYQQALGQGPQFIFQYYREEENGRGNFPPRFSGLQFPNYSSELNVNALELDDSALYLCASSWGISGMNTEAFFGQGTRLTVV.

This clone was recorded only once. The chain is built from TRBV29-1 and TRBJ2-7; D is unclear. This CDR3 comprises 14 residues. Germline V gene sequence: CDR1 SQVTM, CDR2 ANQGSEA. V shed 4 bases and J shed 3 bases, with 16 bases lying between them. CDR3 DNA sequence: TGCAGCGTTGTGTTAACAGCCGCCAACTACGAGCAGTACTTC. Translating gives CSVVLTAANYEQYF.

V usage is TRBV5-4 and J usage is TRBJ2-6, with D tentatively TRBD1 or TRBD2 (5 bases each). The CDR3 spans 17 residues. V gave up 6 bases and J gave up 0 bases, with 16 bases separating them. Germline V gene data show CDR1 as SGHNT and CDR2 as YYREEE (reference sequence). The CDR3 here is CASMWKGDLSGANVLTF. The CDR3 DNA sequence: TGTGCCAGCATGTGGAAAGGGGACCTCTCTGGGGCCAACGTCCTGACTTTC.

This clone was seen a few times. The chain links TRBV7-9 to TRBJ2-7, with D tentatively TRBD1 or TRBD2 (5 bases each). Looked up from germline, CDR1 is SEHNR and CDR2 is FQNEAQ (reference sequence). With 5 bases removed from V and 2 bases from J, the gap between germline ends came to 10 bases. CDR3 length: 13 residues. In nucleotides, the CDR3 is TGTGCCAGCAGCGGCACGGGACCCTACGAGCAGTACTTC. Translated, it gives CASSGTGPYEQYF. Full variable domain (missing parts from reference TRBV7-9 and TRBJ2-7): DTGVSQNPRHKITKRGQNVTFRCDPISEHNRLYWYRQTLGQGPEFLTYFQNEAQLEKSRLLSDRFSAERPKGSFSTLEIQRTEQGDSAMYLCASSGTGPYEQYFGPGTRLTVT.

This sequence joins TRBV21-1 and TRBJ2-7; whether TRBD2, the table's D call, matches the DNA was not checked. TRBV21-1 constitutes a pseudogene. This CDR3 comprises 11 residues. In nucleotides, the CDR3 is TGTGCCAGCAGCAAATATAACGAGCAGTACTTC. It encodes CASSKYNEQYF.

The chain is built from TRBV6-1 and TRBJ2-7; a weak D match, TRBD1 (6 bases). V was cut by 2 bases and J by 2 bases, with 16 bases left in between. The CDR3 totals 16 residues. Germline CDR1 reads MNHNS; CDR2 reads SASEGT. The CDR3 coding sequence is TGTGCCAGCAGTGAACCTGTCGACAGGATCGCCTACGAGCAGTACTTC. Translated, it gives CASSEPVDRIAYEQYF.

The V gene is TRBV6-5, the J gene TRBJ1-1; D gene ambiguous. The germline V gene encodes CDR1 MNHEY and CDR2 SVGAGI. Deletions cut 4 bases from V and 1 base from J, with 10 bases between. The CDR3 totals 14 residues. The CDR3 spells CASSSMSTNTEAFF. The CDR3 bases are TGTGCCAGCAGTTCAATGTCTACGAACACTGAAGCTTTCTTT.

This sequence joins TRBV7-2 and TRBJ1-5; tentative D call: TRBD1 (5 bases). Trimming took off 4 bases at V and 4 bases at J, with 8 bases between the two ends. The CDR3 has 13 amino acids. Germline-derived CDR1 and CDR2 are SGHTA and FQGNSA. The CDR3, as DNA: TGTGCCAGCAGCTGGGCAGGGAATCAGCCCCAGCATTTT. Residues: CASSWAGNQPQHF.

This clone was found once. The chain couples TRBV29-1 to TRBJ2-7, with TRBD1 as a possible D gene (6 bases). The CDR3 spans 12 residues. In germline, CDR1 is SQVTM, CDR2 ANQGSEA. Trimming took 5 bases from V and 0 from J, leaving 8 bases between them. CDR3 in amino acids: CSVSGDSYEQYF. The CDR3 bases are TGCAGCGTTTCAGGGGACTCCTACGAGCAGTACTTC.

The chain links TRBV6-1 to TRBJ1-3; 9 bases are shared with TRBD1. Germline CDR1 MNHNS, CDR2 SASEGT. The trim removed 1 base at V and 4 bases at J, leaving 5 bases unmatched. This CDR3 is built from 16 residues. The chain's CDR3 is CASSEVQGAKGNTIYF. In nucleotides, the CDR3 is TGTGCCAGCAGTGAAGTACAGGGGGCTAAAGGAAACACCATATATTTT.

CDR3 in DNA: TGTGCCAGCAGTGAAGGGGGACCCCGGGGTGGCTACACCTTC. Translated: CASSEGGPRGGYTF. The genes are TRBV2 and TRBJ1-2, with D possibly being TRBD1 (5 bases). The CDR3 has 14 amino acids. Germline loops: CDR1 SNHLY, CDR2 FYNNEI. Trimming removed 1 base at V and 7 bases at J, with 13 bases between. Combining the CDR3 with reference TRBV2 and TRBJ1-2 gives the whole variable domain EPEVTQTPSHQVTQMGQEVILRCVPISNHLYFYWYRQILGQKVEFLVSFYNNEISEKSEIFDDQFSVERPDGSNFTLKIRSTKLEDSAMYFCASSEGGPRGGYTFGSGTRLTVV.

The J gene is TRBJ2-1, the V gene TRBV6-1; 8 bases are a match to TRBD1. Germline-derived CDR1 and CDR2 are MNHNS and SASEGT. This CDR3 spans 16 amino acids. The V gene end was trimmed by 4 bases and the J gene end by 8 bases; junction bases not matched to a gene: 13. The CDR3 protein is CASSVDGQGAWDEQFF. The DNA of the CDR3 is TGTGCCAGCAGTGTAGATGGTCAGGGGGCCTGGGATGAGCAGTTCTTC.

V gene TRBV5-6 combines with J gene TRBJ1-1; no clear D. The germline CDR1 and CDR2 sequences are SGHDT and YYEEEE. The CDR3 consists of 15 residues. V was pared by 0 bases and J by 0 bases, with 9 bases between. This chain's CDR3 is CASSLEELMNTEAFF. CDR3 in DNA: TGTGCCAGCAGCTTGGAGGAGTTGATGAACACTGAAGCTTTCTTT. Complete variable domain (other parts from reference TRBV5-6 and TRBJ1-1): DAGVTQSPTHLIKTRGQQVTLRCSPKSGHDTVSWYQQALGQGPQFIFQYYEEEERQRGNFPDRFSGHQFPNYSSELNVNALLLGDSALYLCASSLEELMNTEAFFGQGTRLTVV.

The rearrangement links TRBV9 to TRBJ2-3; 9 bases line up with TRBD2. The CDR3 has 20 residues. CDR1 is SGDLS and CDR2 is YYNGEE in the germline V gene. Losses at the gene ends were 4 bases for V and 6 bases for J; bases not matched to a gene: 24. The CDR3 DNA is TGTGCCAGCAGCCCCTATCAGGCGGTAGCGGGAGCCCTTCTCGCGGATACGCAGTATTTT. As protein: CASSPYQAVAGALLADTQYF.

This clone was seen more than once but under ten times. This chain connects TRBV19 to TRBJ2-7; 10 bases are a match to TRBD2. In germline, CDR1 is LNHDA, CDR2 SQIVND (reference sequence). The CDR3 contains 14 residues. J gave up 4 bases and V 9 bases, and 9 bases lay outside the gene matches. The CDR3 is CASRPRAGGYEQYF. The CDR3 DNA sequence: TGTGCCAGCCGGCCCCGAGCGGGAGGGTACGAGCAGTACTTC.

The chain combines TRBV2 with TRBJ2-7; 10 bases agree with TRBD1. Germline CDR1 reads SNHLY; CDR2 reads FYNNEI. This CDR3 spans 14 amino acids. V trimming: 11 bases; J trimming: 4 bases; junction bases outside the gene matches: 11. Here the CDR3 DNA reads TGTGCCTACTCACCCGGGACAGGGGATTACGAGCAGTACTTC. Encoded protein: CAYSPGTGDYEQYF.

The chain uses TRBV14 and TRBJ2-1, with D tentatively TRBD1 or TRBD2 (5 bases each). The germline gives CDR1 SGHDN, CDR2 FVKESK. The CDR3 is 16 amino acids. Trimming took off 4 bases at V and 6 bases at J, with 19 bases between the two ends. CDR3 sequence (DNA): TGTGCCAGCAGCCCTCGTTGGGGGACCGCCGTCAATGAGCAGTTCTTC. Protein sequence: CASSPRWGTAVNEQFF.

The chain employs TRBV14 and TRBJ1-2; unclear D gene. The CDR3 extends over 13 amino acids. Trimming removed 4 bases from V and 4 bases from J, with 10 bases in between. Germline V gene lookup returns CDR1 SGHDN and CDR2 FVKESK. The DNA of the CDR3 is TGTGCCAGCAGCCCGAGGGTAGGCTATGGCTACACCTTC. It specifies CASSPRVGYGYTF.

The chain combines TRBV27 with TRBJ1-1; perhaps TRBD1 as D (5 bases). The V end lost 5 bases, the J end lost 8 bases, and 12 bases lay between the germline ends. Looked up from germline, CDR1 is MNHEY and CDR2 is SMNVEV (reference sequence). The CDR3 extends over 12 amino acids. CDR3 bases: TGTGCCAGCAGTCCCGGGACGGGAGAAGCTTTCTTT. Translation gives CASSPGTGEAFF.